This TCR beta chain came from a study of T cell repertoires in cytomegalovirus infection. Study information: Recently identified HLA-C-restricted CMV epitopes and well-studied HLA-B-restricted CMV epitopes were used by the study. Both a matching HLA type and CMV infection were indicated by public TCR beta signatures.

This CDR3 comprises 15 residues. CDR1 and CDR2 from the germline V gene are MNHEY and SVGAGI. Trimming took off 2 bases at V and 5 bases at J, with 15 bases between the two ends. Study-level results: Ex vivo, HLA-C-restricted CMV-specific TCR beta clonotypes prevailed over the rest of the response. Adding up the frequency of public TCR beta families identified people who carried CMV plus the relevant HLA.

TCRdb recomputed calls from the reads with MiXCR, one row per CDR3 protein. Here the sample spans 100,000 to 150,000 distinct CDR3 sequences, over 30% being singletons. This clonotype was seen more than once but under ten times. What it binds is unknown. The chain has TRBV6-5 and TRBJ1-1, with no clear D. The receptor was derived from a human donor in good health (CMV status not recorded). Some clones in this sample may be carry-over from other donors' samples. The source material was CD8+ T cells from cultured PBMCs, sampled from culture after CMV antigen stimulation. DNA of the CDR3: TGTGCCAGCAGTTACGCCGGTCCCAGAAGTACTGAAGCTTTCTTT. It specifies CASSYAGPRSTEAFF.